This TCR beta chain was recorded in a study of T-cell reconstitution after alpha-beta-depleted transplantation in children. Library preparation (for TCRbeta) was performed with unique molecular identifiers. TCRdb re-derived calls from the PCR reads in MiXCR, one entry per CDR3 protein. The sample records 200,000 or so distinct CDR3 sequences, 6.3% being singletons. This clonotype has a count of ten or more. In germline, CDR1 is SGHTA, CDR2 FQGNSA. The CDR3 length is 12 residues. V lost 1 base and J 8 bases, leaving 8 bases between the germline ends. The source is a girl in the first two years of life with combined immunodeficiency, due to receive a stem cell transplant. The chain is built from TRBV7-2 and TRBJ1-2; D perhaps matches TRBD1 (5 bases). Material: PBMCs, obtained before TCRalphabeta/CD19-depleted stem cell transplant. DNA of the CDR3: TGTGCCAGCAGCTTAGGGGACCCGGGCTACACCTTC. As protein: CASSLGDPGYTF.